A single sample gave rise to the 26 T cell receptor beta chains below, sequenced in a study of beta chain features in type 1 diabetes. Study-wide results and caveats: Shorter TCRB CDR3s, moderately but significantly so, were found in Type 1 diabetes patients in all four CD4+ subsets.

Sequencing targeted expressed TCRB transcripts, as all isolated RNA had been reverse transcribed. Only in-frame clones appear in the TCRdb table, and some are missing; sequencing was by immunoSEQ multiplex PCR. The table lists 50,000 or so clones, under 55% of them singletons, with roughly 1.5% in the top ten. Antigen specificity for these receptors is unknown. Sequences were obtained from Tregs from blood. These receptor sequences come from a man under 40 with type 1 diabetes.

This clone was recorded a few times. This chain uses TRBV11-1 with TRBJ2-2, with 7 bases matching TRBD2. The germline V gene has CDR1 SGHAT and CDR2 FQDESV (reference sequence). CDR3 size: 15 residues. V trimming: 2 bases; J trimming: 3 bases; junction bases outside the gene matches: 3. As DNA, the CDR3 is TGTGCCAGCAGCTTACGGCGGGAGTACACCGGGGAGCTGTTTTTT. It codes for CASSLRREYTGELFF.

The table lists this clone with a few counts. V and J are TRBV9 and TRBJ2-3; 8 bases are a match to TRBD2. Germline V gives CDR1 SGDLS, CDR2 YYNGEE. V lost 3 bases to trimming and J lost 5 bases; unmatched junction nucleotides: 8. CDR3 length equals 15 residues. The CDR3 sequence is CASSGGGRRGDTQYF. Written as DNA, the CDR3 is TGTGCCAGCAGCGGTGGCGGGAGGAGGGGAGATACGCAGTATTTT.

This chain uses TRBV2 with TRBJ2-3; the D is unclear. In germline, CDR1 is SNHLY, CDR2 FYNNEI. The CDR3 sequence is 14 residues long. V dropped 7 bases and J dropped 1 base, with 12 bases sitting between them. CDR3: CASKMNLGTDTQYF. As DNA, the CDR3 is TGTGCCAGCAAAATGAATCTAGGCACAGATACGCAGTATTTT.

The rearrangement joins TRBV7-3 to TRBJ2-1; the match to TRBD2 covers 13 bases. The CDR3 runs to 21 residues. With 2 bases clipped from V and 0 bases from J, the junction kept 13 bases outside the gene matches. The germline V gene encodes CDR1 SGHTA and CDR2 FQGTGA. CDR3 in DNA: TGTGCCAGCAGCTTAGGTATAGGACTAGCGGGAGATCTGAGCTCCTACAATGAGCAGTTCTTC. Its translation is CASSLGIGLAGDLSSYNEQFF.

The V call is TRBV4-1, the J call TRBJ2-5, with 8 bases lining up with TRBD1. There are 15 residues in the CDR3. Germline V lookup: CDR1 MGHRA, CDR2 YSYEKL. J was trimmed by 5 bases and V by 1 base; bases with no gene match: 6. The CDR3: CASSQGPGGMETQYF. In DNA, the CDR3 is TGCGCCAGCAGCCAAGGGCCAGGGGGCATGGAGACCCAGTACTTC.

This clone has a handful of counts. The chain uses TRBV5-1 and TRBJ2-5, with D perhaps TRBD2 (6 bases). CDR3 length equals 16 residues. With 4 bases removed from V and 2 bases from J, the gap between germline ends came to 18 bases. Per germline, CDR1 SGHRS and CDR2 YFSETQ. CDR3 in amino acids: CASSAGPTGSQETQYF. CDR3 DNA: TGCGCCAGCAGCGCGGGACCTACTGGGTCTCAAGAGACCCAGTACTTC.

A few counts support this clone. The chain is built from TRBV6-5 and TRBJ2-7; 10 bases line up with TRBD1. Per the germline V gene, CDR1 is MNHEY and CDR2 is SVGAGI. The V gene end was trimmed by 6 bases and the J gene end by 5 bases; junction bases not matched to a gene: 10. This CDR3 comprises 15 residues. In DNA, the CDR3 is TGTGCCAGCAGCTCACCGGGACAGGGGATCGACGAGCAGTACTTC. Its protein is CASSSPGQGIDEQYF.

This clone was counted once. The CDR3 DNA is TGTGCCAGCAGAGCCTCGTCTAGCGTGACCTACGAGCAGTACTTC. Protein product: CASRASSSVTYEQYF. This chain uses TRBV7-2 with TRBJ2-7; possibly TRBD2 for D (6 bases). V shed 6 bases and J shed 2 bases, with 17 bases lying between them. From germline, CDR1 is SGHTA and CDR2 FQGNSA. The CDR3 is 15 amino acids.

This sequence joins TRBV10-2 and TRBJ2-7, with 9 bases aligning to TRBD2. Germline loops: CDR1 WSHSY, CDR2 SAAADI. The CDR3 is 13 amino acids. J gave up 5 bases and V 10 bases, and 9 bases lay outside the gene matches. The CDR3 spells CATLVAGADEQYF. CDR3 DNA sequence: TGCGCCACCCTCGTAGCGGGAGCGGACGAGCAGTACTTC.

The rearrangement uses TRBV29-1 and TRBJ2-7; a possible D gene is TRBD1 (5 bases). The ends were cut back, 4 bases at V and 7 bases at J, with 20 bases in the middle. Germline loops: CDR1 SQVTM, CDR2 ANQGSEA. The CDR3 contains 14 residues. The CDR3 here is CSVGKGYPLWEQYF. In DNA form, the CDR3 reads TGCAGCGTTGGAAAGGGGTACCCGCTGTGGGAGCAGTACTTC.

The chain links TRBV9 to TRBJ1-1; D is undetermined. V gave up 3 bases and J gave up 5 bases, with 11 bases separating them. There are 13 residues in the CDR3. CDR1 SGDLS and CDR2 YYNGEE come from the germline V gene. The CDR3 is CASSAGLGTEAFF. The CDR3 bases are TGTGCCAGCAGCGCCGGACTGGGGACTGAAGCTTTCTTT.

This chain joins TRBV29-1 and TRBJ2-1; D ambiguous. Germline CDR1 is SQVTM and CDR2 is ANQGSEA. The CDR3 contains 13 residues. Trimming left V 2 bases short and J 0 bases short, with 5 bases between. CDR3 DNA sequence: TGCAGCGTTGAAATTAGCTCCTACAATGAGCAGTTCTTC. Its protein is CSVEISSYNEQFF.

The J gene is TRBJ2-3, the V gene TRBV27; the D gene is possibly TRBD1 (5 bases). The V end was cut by 5 bases, the J end by 4 bases, with 19 bases between. This CDR3 is 16 amino acids long. Germline CDR1 and CDR2: MNHEY and SMNVEV (reference sequence). The CDR3 bases are TGTGCCAGCAGTAGAGTCCGGACATCCGTCTCAGATACGCAGTATTTT. It codes for CASSRVRTSVSDTQYF.

This chain joins TRBV6-1 and TRBJ1-2; unclear D gene. Germline V gene sequence: CDR1 MNHNS, CDR2 SASEGT. The V gene lost 0 bases and the J gene lost 3 bases, with 14 bases spanning the gap. CDR3 size: 16 residues. DNA of the CDR3: TGTGCCAGCAGTGAAGCGCGAGGGAAAGTAGACTATGGCTACACCTTC. Amino acid sequence: CASSEARGKVDYGYTF.

This rearrangement joins TRBV14 to TRBJ2-7, with D possibly TRBD2 on 5 matching bases. Trimming removed 4 bases at V and 4 bases at J, with 23 bases between. Germline CDR1 reads SGHDN; CDR2 reads FVKESK. This CDR3 has 17 amino acids. The CDR3, as DNA: TGTGCCAGCAGCCGGGCTGGAGGATCTGCAACTCGGTACGAGCAGTACTTC. Protein sequence: CASSRAGGSATRYEQYF.

DNA for the CDR3: TGTGCCAGCAGCTTAGATCAGGTGACTAGCGGGAGTACGCAGTATTTT. It specifies CASSLDQVTSGSTQYF. The chain uses TRBV11-2 and TRBJ2-3; 12 nucleotides match TRBD2. The CDR3 runs 16 residues. Germline values: CDR1 SGHAT, CDR2 FQNNGV. Germline trimming cut 0 bases from V and 8 bases from J; bases unmatched to any gene: 6. Looking up the rest from reference TRBV11-2 and TRBJ2-3 gives the full variable domain: EAGVAQSPRYKIIEKRQSVAFWCNPISGHATLYWYQQILGQGPKLLIQFQNNGVVDDSQLPKDRFSAERLKGVDSTLKIQPAKLEDSAVYLCASSLDQVTSGSTQYFGPGTRLTVL.

In its sample, this clone was seen a few times. The chain employs TRBV14 and TRBJ2-2, with 11 bases fitting TRBD2. V gave up 2 bases and J gave up 9 bases; unmatched junction bases: 20. Germline V gene data show CDR1 as SGHDN and CDR2 as FVKESK. This CDR3 has 20 residues. The CDR3 nucleotides read TGTGCCAGCAGCCAATGGGTTGTTGCAACTAGCGGGAGAAACCGCCGGGAGCTGTTTTTT. It specifies CASSQWVVATSGRNRRELFF.

This clone was counted only a few times. CDR3: CASSRGPGTEQYF. For the CDR3, the DNA is TGTGCCAGCAGTCGTGGCCCAGGTACCGAGCAGTACTTC. This chain connects TRBV25-1 to TRBJ2-7; D remains unclear. Per the germline V gene, CDR1 is MGHDK and CDR2 is SYGVNS. The CDR3 totals 13 residues. V shed 5 bases and J shed 6 bases, with 14 bases lying between them.

This chain links TRBV7-3 with TRBJ1-2, with 8 bases identical to TRBD1. The germline CDR1 and CDR2 sequences are SGHTA and FQGTGA. V lost 5 bases, J lost 6 bases, and 5 bases stayed unmatched. The CDR3 runs to 13 residues. CDR3 region: CASSAATGDGYTF. The CDR3 DNA reads TGTGCCAGCAGCGCCGCGACAGGGGATGGCTACACCTTC.

This chain links TRBV7-8 with TRBJ1-2; no reliable D call. The CDR3 totals 13 residues. V shed 5 bases and J shed 1 base, with 8 bases lying between them. Looked up from germline, CDR1 is SGHVS and CDR2 is FQNEAQ. The CDR3 DNA reads as TGTGCCAGCAGCGTGGGCCTTAACTATGGCTACACCTTC. Protein: CASSVGLNYGYTF.

This clone has just a few counts. V usage is TRBV6-5 and J usage is TRBJ2-7; D is perhaps TRBD1 (5 bases). The germline V gene encodes CDR1 MNHEY and CDR2 SVGAGI. The CDR3 consists of 13 residues. The V gene lost 0 bases and the J gene lost 6 bases, with 9 bases spanning the gap. The CDR3 sequence: CASSYSKGVEQYF. The DNA for the CDR3 is TGTGCCAGCAGTTACTCGAAAGGGGTCGAGCAGTACTTC.

The rearrangement joins TRBV19 to TRBJ2-5; D not certain. CDR1 is LNHDA and CDR2 is SQIVND in the germline V gene (reference sequence). Trimming cost V 4 bases and J 1 base, with 10 bases left between them. The length of the CDR3 is 14 residues. The CDR3 region is CASSTLDVQETQYF. In nucleotides, the CDR3 is TGTGCCAGTAGTACCCTAGACGTCCAAGAGACCCAGTACTTC.

J is TRBJ1-5 and V is TRBV19; TRBD1 aligns across 10 bases. Germline V lookup: CDR1 LNHDA, CDR2 SQIVND (reference sequence). The V and J ends lost 3 bases and 5 bases, in that order; junction bases with no gene match: 4. The CDR3 extends over 15 amino acids. CDR3 residues: CASSIGDRGYQPQHF. The CDR3 coding sequence is TGTGCCAGTAGTATCGGGGACAGGGGTTATCAGCCCCAGCATTTT.

CDR3 in amino acids: CASSAGTSGRAGEYF. CDR3 bases: TGCGCCAGCAGCGCTGGGACTAGCGGGAGGGCTGGAGAGTACTTC. V usage is TRBV5-1 and J usage is TRBJ2-7, with 16 bases matching TRBD2. Trimming removed 4 bases from V and 11 bases from J; junction bases left unmatched: 9. Germline values: CDR1 SGHRS, CDR2 YFSETQ. This CDR3 is built from 15 residues.

The chain uses TRBV2 and TRBJ2-3; possible D gene TRBD1, 6 bases. CDR1 is SNHLY and CDR2 is FYNNEI in the germline V gene. V lost 4 bases to trimming and J lost 9 bases, with 11 bases between them. The CDR3 sequence is 12 residues long. CDR3 region: CASSVRQVTQYF. The CDR3 DNA is TGTGCCAGCAGTGTCCGACAGGTAACGCAGTATTTT.

The CDR3: CASSPSTSGFIDTQYF. CDR3 DNA sequence: TGTGCCAGCAGCCCATCGACTAGCGGGTTTATAGATACGCAGTATTTT. The chain is built from TRBV7-9 and TRBJ2-3, with 10 nucleotides matching TRBD2. The junction had 10 bases not matched to a gene; V was cut back by 5 bases and J by 5 bases. The CDR3 length is 16 residues. CDR1 SEHNR and CDR2 FQNEAQ come from the germline V gene (reference sequence).